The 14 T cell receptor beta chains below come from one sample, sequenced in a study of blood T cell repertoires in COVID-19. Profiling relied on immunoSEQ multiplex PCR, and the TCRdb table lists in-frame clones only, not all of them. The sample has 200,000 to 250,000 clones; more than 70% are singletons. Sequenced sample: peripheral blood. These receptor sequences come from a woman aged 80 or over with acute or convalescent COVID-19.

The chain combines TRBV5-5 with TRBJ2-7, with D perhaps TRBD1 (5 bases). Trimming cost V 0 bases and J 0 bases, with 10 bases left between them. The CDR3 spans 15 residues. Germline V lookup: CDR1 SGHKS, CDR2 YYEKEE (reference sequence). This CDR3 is CASSLVVGPSYEQYF. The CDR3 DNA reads TGTGCCAGCAGCTTGGTTGTGGGGCCCTCCTACGAGCAGTACTTC.

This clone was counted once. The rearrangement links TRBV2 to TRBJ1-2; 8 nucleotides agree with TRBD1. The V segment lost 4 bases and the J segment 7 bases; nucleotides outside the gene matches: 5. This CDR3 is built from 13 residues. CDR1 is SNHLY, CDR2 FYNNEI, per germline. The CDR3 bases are TGTGCCAGCAGTGGGGGCAGGGGGCTTGGCTACACCTTC. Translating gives CASSGGRGLGYTF.

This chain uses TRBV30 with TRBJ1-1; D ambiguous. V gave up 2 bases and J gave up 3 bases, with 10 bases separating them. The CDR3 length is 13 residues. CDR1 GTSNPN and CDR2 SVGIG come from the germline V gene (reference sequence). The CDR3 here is CAWSRNRDTEAFF. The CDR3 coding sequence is TGTGCCTGGAGTAGGAACAGAGACACTGAAGCTTTCTTT.

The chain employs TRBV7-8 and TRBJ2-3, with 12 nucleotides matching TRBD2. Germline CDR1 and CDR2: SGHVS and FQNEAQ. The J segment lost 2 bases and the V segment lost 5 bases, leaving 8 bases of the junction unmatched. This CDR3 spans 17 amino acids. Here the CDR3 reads CASSALAGGLHTDTQYF. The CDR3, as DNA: TGTGCCAGCAGCGCACTAGCGGGGGGCCTTCACACAGATACGCAGTATTTT.

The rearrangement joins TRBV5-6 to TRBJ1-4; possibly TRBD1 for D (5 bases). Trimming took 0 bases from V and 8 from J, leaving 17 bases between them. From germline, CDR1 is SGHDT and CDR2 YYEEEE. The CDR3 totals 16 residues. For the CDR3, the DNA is TGTGCCAGCAGCTTGGGGGCAGCCAGCCGGGGGGAAAAACTGTTTTTT. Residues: CASSLGAASRGEKLFF.

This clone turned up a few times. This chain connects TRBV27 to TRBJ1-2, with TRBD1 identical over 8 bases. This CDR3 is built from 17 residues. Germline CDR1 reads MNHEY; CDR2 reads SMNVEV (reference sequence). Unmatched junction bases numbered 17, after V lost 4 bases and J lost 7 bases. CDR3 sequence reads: CASSWSGGVDRVGGYTF. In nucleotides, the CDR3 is TGTGCCAGCAGTTGGTCAGGGGGTGTGGACAGGGTCGGTGGCTACACCTTC.

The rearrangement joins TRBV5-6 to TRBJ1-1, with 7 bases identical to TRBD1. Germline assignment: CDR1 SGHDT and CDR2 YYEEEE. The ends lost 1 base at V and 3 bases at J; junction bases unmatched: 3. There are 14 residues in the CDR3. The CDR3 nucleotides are TGTGCCAGCAGCTTGTTAGACAGGGACACTGAAGCTTTCTTT. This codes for CASSLLDRDTEAFF.

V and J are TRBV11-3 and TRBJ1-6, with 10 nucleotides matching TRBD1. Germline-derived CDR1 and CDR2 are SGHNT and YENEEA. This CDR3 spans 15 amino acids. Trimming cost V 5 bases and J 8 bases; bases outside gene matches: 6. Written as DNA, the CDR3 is TGTGCCAGCAGCAAAACCGGGACAGGGGATTCACCCCTCCACTTT. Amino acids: CASSKTGTGDSPLHF.

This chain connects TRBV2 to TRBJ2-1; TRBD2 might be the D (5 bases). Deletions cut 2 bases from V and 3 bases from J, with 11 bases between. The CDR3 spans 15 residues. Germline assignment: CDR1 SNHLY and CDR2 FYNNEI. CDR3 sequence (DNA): TGTGCCAGCAGTGAATCCCGGAGCGGCTACAATGAGCAGTTCTTC. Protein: CASSESRSGYNEQFF.

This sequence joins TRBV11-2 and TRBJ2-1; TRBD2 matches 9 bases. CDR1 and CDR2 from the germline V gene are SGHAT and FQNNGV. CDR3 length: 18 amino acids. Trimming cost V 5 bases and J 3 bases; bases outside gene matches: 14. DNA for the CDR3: TGTGCCAGCAGCCTTTTGCGGCTTAGCGGGGGCATCTACAATGAGCAGTTCTTC. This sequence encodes CASSLLRLSGGIYNEQFF.

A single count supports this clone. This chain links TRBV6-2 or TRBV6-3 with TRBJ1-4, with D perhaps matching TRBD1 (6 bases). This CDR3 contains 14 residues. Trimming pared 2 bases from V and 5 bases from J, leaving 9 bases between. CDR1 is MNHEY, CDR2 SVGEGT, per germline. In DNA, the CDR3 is TGTGCCAGCAGTTACCTACAGGGAAATGAAAAACTGTTTTTT. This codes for CASSYLQGNEKLFF.

The DNA for the CDR3 is TGTGCCAGCAGCTTAGCCTGGGACACTGGAAACACCATATATTTT. Translation gives CASSLAWDTGNTIYF. The chain is built from TRBV7-8 and TRBJ1-3; a possible D gene is TRBD1 (6 bases). The CDR3 is made up of 15 amino acids. CDR1 is SGHVS, CDR2 FQNEAQ, per germline. V was shortened by 0 bases and J by 2 bases, with 8 bases between the two germline ends.

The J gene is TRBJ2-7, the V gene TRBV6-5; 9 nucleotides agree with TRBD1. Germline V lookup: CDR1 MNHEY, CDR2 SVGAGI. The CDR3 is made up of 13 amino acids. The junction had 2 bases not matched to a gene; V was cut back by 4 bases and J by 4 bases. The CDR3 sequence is CASSSQGAYEQYF. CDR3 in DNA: TGTGCCAGCAGTTCACAGGGGGCTTACGAGCAGTACTTC.

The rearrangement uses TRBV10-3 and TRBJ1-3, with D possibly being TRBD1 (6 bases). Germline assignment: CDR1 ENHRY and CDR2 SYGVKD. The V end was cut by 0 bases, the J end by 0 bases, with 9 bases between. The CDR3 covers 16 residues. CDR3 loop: CAISESRGSSGNTIYF. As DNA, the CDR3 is TGTGCCATCAGTGAGTCGAGGGGGAGCTCTGGAAACACCATATATTTT.